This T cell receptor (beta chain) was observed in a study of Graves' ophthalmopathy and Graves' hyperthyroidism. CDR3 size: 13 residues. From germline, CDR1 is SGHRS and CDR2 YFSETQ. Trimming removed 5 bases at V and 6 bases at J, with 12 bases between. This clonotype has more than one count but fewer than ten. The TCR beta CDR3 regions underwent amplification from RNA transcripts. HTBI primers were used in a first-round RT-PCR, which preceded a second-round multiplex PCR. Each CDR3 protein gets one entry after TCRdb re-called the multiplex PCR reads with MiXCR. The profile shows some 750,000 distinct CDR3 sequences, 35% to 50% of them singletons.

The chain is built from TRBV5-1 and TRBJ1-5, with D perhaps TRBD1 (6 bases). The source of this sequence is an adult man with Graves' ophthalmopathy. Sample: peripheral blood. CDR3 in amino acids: CASSTGYGQPQHF. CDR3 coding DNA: TGCGCCAGCAGTACAGGGTACGGTCAGCCCCAGCATTTT.